This T cell receptor beta chain was identified in a study of blood T cell repertoires in COVID-19. Study summary: Material from acute and convalescent COVID-19 was sourced from the United States, Italy and Spain. Sources were T cells, B-cell-depleted T cells, or PBMCs; the material itself was cDNA or gDNA.

The authors' processing: Quantification of nucleated cells was approximated via reference gene primer amplification. Sequencing was performed with immunoSEQ multiplex PCR; in TCRdb, only in-frame clones are kept and a portion is missing. V and J calls and clone size come straight from that table; D and trimming were deduced from the DNA. Of some 90,000 clones listed, 80% are singletons. The CDR3 spans 13 residues. The junction had 3 bases not matched to a gene; V was cut back by 4 bases and J by 6 bases. Germline CDR1 and CDR2: SGHTA and FQGNSA. This clone was counted once. The clonotype was recovered from a woman between 65 and 79 years old with acute or convalescent COVID-19. Sequencing was performed on peripheral blood. The chain combines TRBV7-2 with TRBJ2-7; 10 bases are shared with TRBD2. The CDR3 is CASSSRTSGEQYF. The CDR3, as DNA: TGTGCCAGCAGCTCCCGGACTAGCGGCGAGCAGTACTTC.